These 15 T cell receptor beta chains originate from one sample sequenced in a study of identical twins. TCRdb independently ran MiXCR on the 5' RACE reads; one entry per CDR3 protein. There are more than 1.5 million distinct CDR3 sequences in the sample; 32% occur only once, and around 0.3% lies in the top ten. The sample comprised cord blood. The source is a newborn girl in good health.

Comments on this clonotype: A much larger clone lies a single base off, so this may be a read error. The V gene is TRBV20-1, the J gene TRBJ2-1; 8 nucleotides align to TRBD1. This CDR3 is 12 amino acids long. The germline V gene has CDR1 DFQATT and CDR2 SNEGSKA (reference sequence). CDR3 region: CSARQGAFERFF. The CDR3 DNA reads as TGCAGTGCTAGACAGGGGGCTTTTGAGCGGTTCTTC.

This clonotype was seen ten or more times. This chain connects TRBV4-2 to TRBJ1-1; D is unresolved. This CDR3 has 13 residues. Germline V gene data show CDR1 as LGHNA and CDR2 as YNFKEQ. V shed 2 bases and J shed 5 bases, with 9 bases lying between them. The CDR3 DNA sequence: TGTGCCAGCAGCCAACCAGGCGGGACTGAAGCTTTCTTT. Its protein product is CASSQPGGTEAFF.

In its sample, this clonotype was seen a few times. The chain combines TRBV5-5 with TRBJ2-4, with D unresolved. From germline, CDR1 is SGHKS and CDR2 YYEKEE (reference sequence). CDR3 size: 13 residues. V was cut by 0 bases and J by 5 bases, with 6 bases left in between. CDR3 sequence (DNA): TGTGCCAGCAGCTTGGTTAACCAAAACATTCAGTACTTC. It yields the protein CASSLVNQNIQYF.

This sequence joins TRBV7-7 and TRBJ2-5; TRBD2 aligns across 12 bases. Germline V lookup: CDR1 SSHAT, CDR2 FNYEAQ (reference sequence). Germline trimming cut 5 bases from V and 3 bases from J; bases unmatched to any gene: 7. CDR3 length: 16 amino acids. The CDR3 reads CASSPFTSGGKETQYF. The CDR3 region has the DNA TGTGCCAGCAGCCCTTTTACTAGCGGGGGGAAAGAGACCCAGTACTTC.

This clonotype appeared a few times. The J gene is TRBJ1-1, the V gene TRBV5-1; tentatively, D is TRBD1 (6 bases). The CDR3 loop spans 14 amino acids. Germline V gene lookup returns CDR1 SGHRS and CDR2 YFSETQ. Deletions cut 2 bases from V and 4 bases from J, with 12 bases between. The CDR3 region has the DNA TGCGCCAGCAGCTTAGGGACACACGGCACTGAAGCTTTCTTT. Translated, it gives CASSLGTHGTEAFF.

V is TRBV9 and J is TRBJ2-2; D perhaps matches TRBD2 (5 bases). CDR1 is SGDLS and CDR2 is YYNGEE in the germline V gene. The CDR3 has 15 residues. The V end was cut by 4 bases, the J end by 1 base, with 11 bases between. This CDR3 is CASSPPDWNTGELFF. The CDR3 nucleotides are TGTGCCAGCAGCCCCCCGGACTGGAACACCGGGGAGCTGTTTTTT.

The rearrangement links TRBV6-6 to TRBJ2-7; D remains ambiguous. The CDR3 runs 13 residues. V lost 2 bases, J lost 12 bases, and 17 bases lay in between. Germline V gene data show CDR1 as MNHNY and CDR2 as SVGAGI (reference sequence). CDR3 sequence (DNA): TGTGCCAGCAGTTACCCGGGCTTCAATACCCTGTACTTC. Protein product: CASSYPGFNTLYF.

This sequence joins TRBV5-1 and TRBJ2-1, with 9 nucleotides matching TRBD2. In germline, CDR1 is SGHRS, CDR2 YFSETQ. CDR3 length: 15 residues. The V and J ends lost 5 bases and 6 bases, in that order; junction bases with no gene match: 9. CDR3 sequence (DNA): TGCGCCAGCAGGCGTGGCGGGGGGGCAATCAATGAGCAGTTCTTC. It specifies CASRRGGGAINEQFF.

This rearrangement joins TRBV9 to TRBJ2-2; 7 positions match TRBD2. Germline V gene sequence: CDR1 SGDLS, CDR2 YYNGEE. This CDR3 contains 16 residues. J was trimmed by 6 bases and V by 0 bases; bases with no gene match: 8. CDR3 bases: TGTGCCAGCAGCGTAGGCGGGGGTATTAACGCCGGGGAGCTGTTTTTT. It specifies CASSVGGGINAGELFF. The full variable domain, with the rest looked up from reference TRBV9 and TRBJ2-2, is DSGVTQTPKHLITATGQRVTLRCSPRSGDLSVYWYQQSLDQGLQFLIQYYNGEERAKGNILERFSAQQFPDLHSELNLSSLELGDSALYFCASSVGGGINAGELFFGEGSRLTVL.

This clonotype was observed at least ten times. The V call is TRBV28, the J call TRBJ2-4, with D possibly matching TRBD1 (5 bases). Germline values: CDR1 MDHEN, CDR2 SYDVKM. V lost 10 bases, J lost 0 bases, and 16 bases lay in between. The CDR3 length is 15 residues. The CDR3 DNA reads as TGTGCCACCTCAGGGTCCCTACTAGCCAAAAACATTCAGTACTTC. As protein: CATSGSLLAKNIQYF.

The rearrangement links TRBV9 to TRBJ2-5; weak D call: TRBD2 (6 bases). This CDR3 has 15 residues. The V end lost 0 bases, the J end lost 5 bases, and 14 bases lay between the germline ends. The V gene's germline CDR1 is SGDLS and CDR2 YYNGEE. CDR3 nucleotides: TGTGCCAGCAGCGTAGCTCCCGGGACTTCGGAGACCCAGTACTTC. Translation gives CASSVAPGTSETQYF.

This clonotype came up a few times. The CDR3, as DNA: TGTGCCAGCAGCCTTTTGGGAACAAGCTCTGGGGCCAACGTCCTGACTTTC. Translating gives CASSLLGTSSGANVLTF. This chain uses TRBV7-2 with TRBJ2-6; no definite D call. Germline values: CDR1 SGHTA, CDR2 FQGNSA. The V end was cut by 5 bases, the J end by 0 bases, with 14 bases between. The CDR3 covers 17 residues.

This rearrangement joins TRBV20-1 to TRBJ2-7; D perhaps matches TRBD2 (5 bases). The CDR3 runs to 14 residues. Germline V gives CDR1 DFQATT, CDR2 SNEGSKA (reference sequence). V shed 6 bases and J shed 0 bases, with 15 bases lying between them. CDR3 sequence (DNA): TGCAGTGCCCCGAGGGCGCCGAGCTCCTACGAGCAGTACTTC. Protein sequence: CSAPRAPSSYEQYF.

The sample holds a few counts of this clonotype. V and J are TRBV3-1 and TRBJ1-1, with D unclear. CDR1 LGHDT and CDR2 YNNKEL come from the germline V gene (reference sequence). V was trimmed by 0 bases and J by 6 bases, leaving 8 bases between them. The CDR3 sequence is 13 residues long. The CDR3 DNA reads TGTGCCAGCAGCCAAGATGGCCCCTCTGAAGCTTTCTTT. It encodes CASSQDGPSEAFF.

This clonotype was seen more than once but under ten times. The chain has TRBV12-3 or TRBV12-4 and TRBJ2-1; D unclear. The CDR3 loop spans 14 amino acids. Trimming took off 5 bases at V and 5 bases at J, with 13 bases between the two ends. The CDR3 region has the DNA TGTGCCAGCAGTCCCGTTCCGACCCACAATGAGCAGTTCTTC. It translates to CASSPVPTHNEQFF.